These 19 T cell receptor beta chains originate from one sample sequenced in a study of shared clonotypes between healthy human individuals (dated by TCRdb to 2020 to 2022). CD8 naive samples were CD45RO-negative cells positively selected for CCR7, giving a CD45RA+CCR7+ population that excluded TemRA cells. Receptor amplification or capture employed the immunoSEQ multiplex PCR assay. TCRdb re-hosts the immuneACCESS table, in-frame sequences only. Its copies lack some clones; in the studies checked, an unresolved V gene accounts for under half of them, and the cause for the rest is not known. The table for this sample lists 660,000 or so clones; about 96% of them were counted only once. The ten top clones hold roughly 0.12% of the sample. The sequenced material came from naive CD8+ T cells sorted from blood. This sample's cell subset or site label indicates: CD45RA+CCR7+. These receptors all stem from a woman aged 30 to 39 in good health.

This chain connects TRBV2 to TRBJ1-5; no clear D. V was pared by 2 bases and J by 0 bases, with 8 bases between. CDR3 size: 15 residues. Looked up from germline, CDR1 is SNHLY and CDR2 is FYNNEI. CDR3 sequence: CASSETLASNQPQHF. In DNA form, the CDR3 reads TGTGCCAGCAGTGAAACACTTGCTAGCAATCAGCCCCAGCATTTT.

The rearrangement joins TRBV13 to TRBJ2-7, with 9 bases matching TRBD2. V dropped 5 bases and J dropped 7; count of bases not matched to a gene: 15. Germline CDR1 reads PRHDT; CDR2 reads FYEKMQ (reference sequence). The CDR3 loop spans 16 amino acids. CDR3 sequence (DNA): TGTGCCAGCAGCCAGGGCCCAGCGGGAGGAACCCTGGAGCAGTACTTC. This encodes CASSQGPAGGTLEQYF.

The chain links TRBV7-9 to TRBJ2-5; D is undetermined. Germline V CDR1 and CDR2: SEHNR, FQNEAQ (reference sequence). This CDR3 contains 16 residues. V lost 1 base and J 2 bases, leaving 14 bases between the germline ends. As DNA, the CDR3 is TGTGCCAGCAGCTTAGAAACCGAGCGATTACAAGAGACCCAGTACTTC. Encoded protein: CASSLETERLQETQYF.

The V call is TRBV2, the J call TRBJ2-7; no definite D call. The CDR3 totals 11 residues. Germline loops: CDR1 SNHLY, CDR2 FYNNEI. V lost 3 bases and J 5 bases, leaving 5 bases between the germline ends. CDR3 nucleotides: TGTGCCAGCAGTGATTACGACGAGCAGTACTTC. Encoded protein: CASSDYDEQYF. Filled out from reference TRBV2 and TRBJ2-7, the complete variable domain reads EPEVTQTPSHQVTQMGQEVILRCVPISNHLYFYWYRQILGQKVEFLVSFYNNEISEKSEIFDDQFSVERPDGSNFTLKIRSTKLEDSAMYFCASSDYDEQYFGPGTRLTVT.

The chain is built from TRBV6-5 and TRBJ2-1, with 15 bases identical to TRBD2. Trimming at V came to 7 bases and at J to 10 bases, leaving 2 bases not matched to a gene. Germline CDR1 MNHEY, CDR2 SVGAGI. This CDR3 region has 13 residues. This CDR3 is CASTGLAGGEQFF. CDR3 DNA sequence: TGTGCCAGCACGGGACTAGCGGGAGGAGAGCAGTTCTTC.

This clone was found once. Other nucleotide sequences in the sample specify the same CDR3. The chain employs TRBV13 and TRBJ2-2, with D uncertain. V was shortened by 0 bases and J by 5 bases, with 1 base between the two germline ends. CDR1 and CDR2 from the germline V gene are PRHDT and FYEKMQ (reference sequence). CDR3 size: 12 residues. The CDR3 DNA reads TGTGCCAGCAGCTTAGGGACCGGGGAGCTGTTTTTT. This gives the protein CASSLGTGELFF.

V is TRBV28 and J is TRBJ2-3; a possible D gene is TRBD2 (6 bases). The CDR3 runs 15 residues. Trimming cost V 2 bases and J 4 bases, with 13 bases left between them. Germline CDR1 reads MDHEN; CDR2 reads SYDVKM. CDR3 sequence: CASSLIGRRADTQYF. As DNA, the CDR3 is TGTGCCAGCAGTTTAATAGGAAGGAGGGCAGATACGCAGTATTTT.

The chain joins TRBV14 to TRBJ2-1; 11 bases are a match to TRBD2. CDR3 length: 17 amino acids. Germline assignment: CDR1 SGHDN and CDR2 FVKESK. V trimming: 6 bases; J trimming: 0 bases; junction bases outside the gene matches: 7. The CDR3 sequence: CASRGLAEFLSYNEQFF. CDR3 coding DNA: TGTGCCAGCAGGGGACTAGCGGAATTCCTCTCCTACAATGAGCAGTTCTTC.

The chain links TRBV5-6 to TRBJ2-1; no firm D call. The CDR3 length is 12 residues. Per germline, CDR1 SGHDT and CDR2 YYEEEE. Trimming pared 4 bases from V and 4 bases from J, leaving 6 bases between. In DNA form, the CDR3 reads TGTGCCAGCAGCGACGGGTACAATGAGCAGTTCTTC. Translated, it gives CASSDGYNEQFF.

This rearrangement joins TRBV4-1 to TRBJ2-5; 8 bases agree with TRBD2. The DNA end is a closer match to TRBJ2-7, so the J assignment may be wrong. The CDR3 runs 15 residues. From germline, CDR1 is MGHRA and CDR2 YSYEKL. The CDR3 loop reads CASSERGSGNYEQYF. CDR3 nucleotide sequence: TGCGCCAGCAGCGAGAGGGGTAGCGGGAACTACGAGCAGTACTTC.

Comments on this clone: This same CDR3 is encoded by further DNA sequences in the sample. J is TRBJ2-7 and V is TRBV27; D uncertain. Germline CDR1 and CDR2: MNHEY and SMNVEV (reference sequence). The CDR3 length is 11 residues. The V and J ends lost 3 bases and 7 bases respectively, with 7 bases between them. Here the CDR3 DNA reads TGTGCCAGCAGTTTGGGTGAAGAGCAGTACTTC. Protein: CASSLGEEQYF.

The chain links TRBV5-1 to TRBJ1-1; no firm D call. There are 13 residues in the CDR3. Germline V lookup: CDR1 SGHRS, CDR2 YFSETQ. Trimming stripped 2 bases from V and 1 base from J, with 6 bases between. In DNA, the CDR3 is TGCGCCAGCAGCTTCGGCCCGAACACTGAAGCTTTCTTT. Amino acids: CASSFGPNTEAFF.

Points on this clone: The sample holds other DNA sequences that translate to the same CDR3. The CDR3 DNA reads as TGCAGCGTTGAGTCGTACAATGAGCAGTTCTTC. Amino acids: CSVESYNEQFF. The chain has TRBV29-1 and TRBJ2-1; D call uncertain. Germline V gene data show CDR1 as SQVTM and CDR2 as ANQGSEA. The CDR3 is 11 amino acids. V was shortened by 3 bases and J by 4 bases, with 4 bases between the two germline ends.

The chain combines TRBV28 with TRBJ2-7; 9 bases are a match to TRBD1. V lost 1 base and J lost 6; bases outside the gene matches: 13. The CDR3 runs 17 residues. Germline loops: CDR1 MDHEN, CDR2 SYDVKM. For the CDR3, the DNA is TGTGCCAGCAGTTTATATATGTCGGGACAGGGTTCCCCCGAGCAGTACTTC. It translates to CASSLYMSGQGSPEQYF.

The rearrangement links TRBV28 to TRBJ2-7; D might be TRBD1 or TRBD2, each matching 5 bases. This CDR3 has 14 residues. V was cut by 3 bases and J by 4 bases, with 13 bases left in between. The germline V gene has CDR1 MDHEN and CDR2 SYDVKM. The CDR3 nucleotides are TGTGCCAGCAGTTTCCCCGGGACGGATTACGAGCAGTACTTC. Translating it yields CASSFPGTDYEQYF.

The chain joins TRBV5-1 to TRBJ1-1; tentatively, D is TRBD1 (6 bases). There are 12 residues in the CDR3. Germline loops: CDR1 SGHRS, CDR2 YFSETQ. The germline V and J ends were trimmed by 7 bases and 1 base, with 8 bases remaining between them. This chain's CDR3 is CASRQANTEAFF. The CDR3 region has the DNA TGCGCCAGCCGACAGGCGAACACTGAAGCTTTCTTT.

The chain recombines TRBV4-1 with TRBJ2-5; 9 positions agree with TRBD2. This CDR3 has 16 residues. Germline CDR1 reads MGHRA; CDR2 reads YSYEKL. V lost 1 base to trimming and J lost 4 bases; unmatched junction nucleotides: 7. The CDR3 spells CASSQVWREGGETQYF. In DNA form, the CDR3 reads TGCGCCAGCAGCCAAGTTTGGCGGGAGGGAGGAGAGACCCAGTACTTC.

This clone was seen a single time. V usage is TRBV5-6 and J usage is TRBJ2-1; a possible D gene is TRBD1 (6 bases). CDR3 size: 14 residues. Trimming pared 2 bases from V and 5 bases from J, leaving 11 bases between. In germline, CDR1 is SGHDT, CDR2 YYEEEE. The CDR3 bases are TGTGCCAGCAGCTTCCGGGACAAAAACAATGAGCAGTTCTTC. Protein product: CASSFRDKNNEQFF.

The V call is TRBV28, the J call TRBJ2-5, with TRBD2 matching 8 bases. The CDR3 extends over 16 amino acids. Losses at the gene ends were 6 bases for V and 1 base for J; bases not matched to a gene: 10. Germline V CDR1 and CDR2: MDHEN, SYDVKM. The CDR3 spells CASRDLAGQLQETQYF. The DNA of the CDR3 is TGTGCCAGCAGGGATCTAGCGGGCCAACTCCAAGAGACCCAGTACTTC.